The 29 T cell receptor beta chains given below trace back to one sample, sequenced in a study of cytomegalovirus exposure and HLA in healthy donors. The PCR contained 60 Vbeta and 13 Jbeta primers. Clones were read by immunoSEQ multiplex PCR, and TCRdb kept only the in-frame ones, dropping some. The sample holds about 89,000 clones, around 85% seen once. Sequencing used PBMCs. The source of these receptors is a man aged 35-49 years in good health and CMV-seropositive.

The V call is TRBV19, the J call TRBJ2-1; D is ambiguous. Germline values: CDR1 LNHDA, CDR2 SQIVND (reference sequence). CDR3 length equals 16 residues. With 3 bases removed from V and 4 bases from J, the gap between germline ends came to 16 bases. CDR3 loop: CASSIALSNVYNEQFF. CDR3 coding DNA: TGTGCCAGTAGTATTGCTCTGTCTAACGTTTACAATGAGCAGTTCTTC.

The CDR3 loop is CATSRDTLASSYEQYF. The CDR3 DNA sequence: TGTGCCACCAGCAGAGATACCCTAGCGAGCTCCTACGAGCAGTACTTC. The rearrangement joins TRBV15 to TRBJ2-5; D perhaps matches TRBD2 (6 bases). The J call is uncertain, as TRBJ2-7 better fits the DNA end. This CDR3 is built from 16 residues. Looked up from germline, CDR1 is LNHNV and CDR2 is YYDKDF (reference sequence).

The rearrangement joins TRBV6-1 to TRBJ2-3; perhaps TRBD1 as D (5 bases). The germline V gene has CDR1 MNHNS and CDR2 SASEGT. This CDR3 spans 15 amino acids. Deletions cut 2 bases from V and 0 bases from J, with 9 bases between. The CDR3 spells CASSEWGGSTDTQYF. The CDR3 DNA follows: TGTGCCAGCAGTGAATGGGGCGGAAGCACAGATACGCAGTATTTT.

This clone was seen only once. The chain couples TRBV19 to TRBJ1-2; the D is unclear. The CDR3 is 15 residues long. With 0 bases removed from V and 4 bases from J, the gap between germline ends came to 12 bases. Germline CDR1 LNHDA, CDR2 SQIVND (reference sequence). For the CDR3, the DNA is TGTGCCAGTAGTATAGAGAGAGGAGGGCTCTATGGCTACACCTTC. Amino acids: CASSIERGGLYGYTF.

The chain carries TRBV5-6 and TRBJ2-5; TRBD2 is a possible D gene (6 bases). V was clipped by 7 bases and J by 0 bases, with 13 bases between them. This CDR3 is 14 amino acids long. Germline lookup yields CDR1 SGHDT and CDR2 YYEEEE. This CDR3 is CASLGREYQETQYF. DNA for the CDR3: TGTGCCAGCCTTGGACGGGAGTACCAAGAGACCCAGTACTTC.

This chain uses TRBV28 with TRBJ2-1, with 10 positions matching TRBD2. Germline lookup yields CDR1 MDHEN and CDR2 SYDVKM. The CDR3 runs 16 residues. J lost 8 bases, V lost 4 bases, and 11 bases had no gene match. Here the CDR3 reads CASSSRLAGAWYEQFF. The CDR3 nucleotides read TGTGCCAGCAGTTCCAGGCTAGCGGGAGCCTGGTATGAGCAGTTCTTC.

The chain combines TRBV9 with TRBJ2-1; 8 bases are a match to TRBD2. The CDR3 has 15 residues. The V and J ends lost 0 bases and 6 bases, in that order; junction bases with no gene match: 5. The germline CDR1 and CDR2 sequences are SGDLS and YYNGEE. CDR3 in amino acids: CASSVGLAGLNEQFF. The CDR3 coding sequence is TGTGCCAGCAGCGTAGGGCTAGCGGGTCTCAATGAGCAGTTCTTC.

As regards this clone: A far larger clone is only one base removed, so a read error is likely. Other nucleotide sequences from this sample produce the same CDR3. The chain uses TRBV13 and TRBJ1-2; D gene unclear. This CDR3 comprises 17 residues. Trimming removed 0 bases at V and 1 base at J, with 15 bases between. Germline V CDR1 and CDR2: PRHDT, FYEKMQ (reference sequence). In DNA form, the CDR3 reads TGTGCCAGCAGCTTAGGGGCGTGCGGGCTATATAACTATGGCTACACCTTC. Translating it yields CASSLGACGLYNYGYTF.

Here the CDR3 DNA reads TGCGCCAGTCGCGGACAGGGGGGAGCAGATACGCAGTATTTT. It codes for CASRGQGGADTQYF. V is TRBV5-1 and J is TRBJ2-3; 10 bases line up with TRBD1. This CDR3 has 14 amino acids. Germline V gives CDR1 SGHRS, CDR2 YFSETQ. V gave up 8 bases and J gave up 4 bases; unmatched junction bases: 7. The full variable domain, completed using reference TRBV5-1 and TRBJ2-3, is KAGVTQTPRYLIKTRGQQVTLSCSPISGHRSVSWYQQTPGQGLQFLFEYFSETQRNKGNFPGRFSGRQFSNSRSEMNVSTLELGDSALYLCASRGQGGADTQYFGPGTRLTVL.

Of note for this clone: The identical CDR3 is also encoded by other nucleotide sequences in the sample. The CDR3 loop is CASSSLAGGTDTQYF. CDR3 nucleotides: TGTGCCAGCAGCTCACTAGCGGGGGGCACAGATACGCAGTATTTT. The gene calls are TRBV5-5 and TRBJ2-3, with 11 bases matching TRBD2. Germline V gene lookup returns CDR1 SGHKS and CDR2 YYEKEE (reference sequence). Trimming removed 3 bases from V and 1 base from J; junction bases left unmatched: 1. The CDR3 is made up of 15 amino acids.

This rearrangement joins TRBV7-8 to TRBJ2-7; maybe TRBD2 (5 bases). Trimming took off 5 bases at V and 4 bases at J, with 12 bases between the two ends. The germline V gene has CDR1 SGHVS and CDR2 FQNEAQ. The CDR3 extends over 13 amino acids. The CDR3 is CASSINGDYEQYF. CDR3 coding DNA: TGTGCCAGCAGCATTAACGGGGATTACGAGCAGTACTTC. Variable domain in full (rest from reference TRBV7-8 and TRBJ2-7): GAGVSQSPRYKVAKRGQDVALRCDPISGHVSLFWYQQALGQGPEFLTYFQNEAQLDKSGLPSDRFFAERPEGSVSTLKIQRTQQEDSAVYLCASSINGDYEQYFGPGTRLTVT.

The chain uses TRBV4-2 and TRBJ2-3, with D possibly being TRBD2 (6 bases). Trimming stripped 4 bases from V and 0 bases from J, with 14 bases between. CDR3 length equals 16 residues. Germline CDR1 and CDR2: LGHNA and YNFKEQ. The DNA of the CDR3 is TGTGCCAGCAGCCTGGGCGGGCGGGGAAGCACAGATACGCAGTATTTT. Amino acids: CASSLGGRGSTDTQYF.

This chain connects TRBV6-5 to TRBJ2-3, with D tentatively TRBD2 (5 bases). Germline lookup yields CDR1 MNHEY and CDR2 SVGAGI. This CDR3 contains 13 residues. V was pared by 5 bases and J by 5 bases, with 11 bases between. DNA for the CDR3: TGTGCCAGCAGTACCTCCCGGGGAGATACGCAGTATTTT. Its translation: CASSTSRGDTQYF.

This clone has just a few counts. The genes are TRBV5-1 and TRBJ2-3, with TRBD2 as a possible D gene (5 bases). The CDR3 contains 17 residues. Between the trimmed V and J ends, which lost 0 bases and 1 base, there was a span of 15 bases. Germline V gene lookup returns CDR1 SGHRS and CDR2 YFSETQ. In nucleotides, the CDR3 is TGCGCCAGCAGCTTGGCCTGGCCCCCCGGGGGCACAGATACGCAGTATTTT. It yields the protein CASSLAWPPGGTDTQYF.

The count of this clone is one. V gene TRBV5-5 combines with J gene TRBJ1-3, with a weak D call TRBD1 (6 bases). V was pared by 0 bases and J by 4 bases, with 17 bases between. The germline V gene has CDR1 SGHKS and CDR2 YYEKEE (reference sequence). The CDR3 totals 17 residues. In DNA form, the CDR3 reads TGTGCCAGCAGCTTGGAAGGGGGGGGGCTATTAGGAAACACCATATATTTT. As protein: CASSLEGGGLLGNTIYF.

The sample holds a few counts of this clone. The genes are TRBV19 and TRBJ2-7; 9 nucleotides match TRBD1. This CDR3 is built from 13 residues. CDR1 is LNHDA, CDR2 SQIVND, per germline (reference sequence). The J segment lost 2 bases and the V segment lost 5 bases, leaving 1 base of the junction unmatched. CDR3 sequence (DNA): TGTGCCAGTAGTCGGGACAGGGCCTACGAGCAGTACTTC. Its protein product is CASSRDRAYEQYF.

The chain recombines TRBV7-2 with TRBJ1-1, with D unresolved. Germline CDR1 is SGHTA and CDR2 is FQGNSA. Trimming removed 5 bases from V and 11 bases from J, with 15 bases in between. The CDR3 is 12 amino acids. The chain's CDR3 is CASSNPRGAAFF. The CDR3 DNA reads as TGTGCCAGCAGCAACCCGCGGGGTGCTGCTTTCTTT. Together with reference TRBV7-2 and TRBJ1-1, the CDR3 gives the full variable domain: GAGVSQSPSNKVTEKGKDVELRCDPISGHTALYWYRQSLGQGLEFLIYFQGNSAPDKSGLPSDRFSAERTGGSVSTLTIQRTQQEDSAVYLCASSNPRGAAFFGQGTRLTVV.

The DNA of the CDR3 is TGTGCCAGCAAGTCGGCAGGGCCCACCGGGGAGCTGTTTTTT. Translated: CASKSAGPTGELFF. This chain uses TRBV6-4 with TRBJ2-2; possibly TRBD1 for D (5 bases). Trimming removed 7 bases at V and 4 bases at J, with 13 bases between. Per the germline V gene, CDR1 is MRHNA and CDR2 is SNTAGT. The CDR3 length is 14 residues.

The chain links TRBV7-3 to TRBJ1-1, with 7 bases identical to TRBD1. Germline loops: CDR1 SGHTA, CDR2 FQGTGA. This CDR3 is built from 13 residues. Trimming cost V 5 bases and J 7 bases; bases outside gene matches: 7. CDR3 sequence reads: CASSPGTVDEAFF. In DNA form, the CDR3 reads TGTGCCAGCAGCCCAGGGACAGTGGATGAAGCTTTCTTT.

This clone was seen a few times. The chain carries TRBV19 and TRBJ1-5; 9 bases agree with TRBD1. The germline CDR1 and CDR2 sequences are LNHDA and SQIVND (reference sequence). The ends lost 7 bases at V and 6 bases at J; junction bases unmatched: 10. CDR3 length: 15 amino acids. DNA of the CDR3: TGTGCCAGTAATTCCGGGACAGGGCCCGGTCAGCCCCAGCATTTT. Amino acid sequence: CASNSGTGPGQPQHF.

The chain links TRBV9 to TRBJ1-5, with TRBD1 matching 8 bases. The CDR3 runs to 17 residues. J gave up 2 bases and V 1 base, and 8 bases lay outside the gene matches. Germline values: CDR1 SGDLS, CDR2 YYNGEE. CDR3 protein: CASSVPDRVGGNQPQHF. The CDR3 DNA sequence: TGTGCCAGCAGCGTACCGGACAGGGTCGGAGGCAATCAGCCCCAGCATTTT.

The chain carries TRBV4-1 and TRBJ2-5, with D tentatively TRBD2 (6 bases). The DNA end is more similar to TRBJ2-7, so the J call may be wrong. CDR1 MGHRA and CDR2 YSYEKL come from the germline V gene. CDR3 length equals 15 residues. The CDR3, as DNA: TGCGCCAGCAGCCAAGGCCAGGGAGGCTTCTACGAGCAGTACTTC. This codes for CASSQGQGGFYEQYF.

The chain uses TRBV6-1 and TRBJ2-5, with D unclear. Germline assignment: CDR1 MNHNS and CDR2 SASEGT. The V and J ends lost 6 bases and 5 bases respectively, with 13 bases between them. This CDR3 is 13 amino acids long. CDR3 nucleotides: TGTGCCAGCAGGTTGAGCCGCCTGGAGACCCAGTACTTC. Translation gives CASRLSRLETQYF.

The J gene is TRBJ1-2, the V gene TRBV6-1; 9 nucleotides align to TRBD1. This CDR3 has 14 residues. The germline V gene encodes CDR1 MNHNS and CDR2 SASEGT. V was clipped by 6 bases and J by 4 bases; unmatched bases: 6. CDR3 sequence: CASRQDRGGYGYTF. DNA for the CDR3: TGTGCCAGCAGACAGGACAGGGGCGGCTATGGCTACACCTTC.

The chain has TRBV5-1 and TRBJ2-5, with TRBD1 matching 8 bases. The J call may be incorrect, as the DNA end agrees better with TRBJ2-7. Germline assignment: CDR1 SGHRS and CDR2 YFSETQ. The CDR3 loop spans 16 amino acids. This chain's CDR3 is CASSPLIGQGSYEQYF. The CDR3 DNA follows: TGCGCCAGCAGCCCTTTAATAGGACAGGGCTCCTACGAGCAGTACTTC.

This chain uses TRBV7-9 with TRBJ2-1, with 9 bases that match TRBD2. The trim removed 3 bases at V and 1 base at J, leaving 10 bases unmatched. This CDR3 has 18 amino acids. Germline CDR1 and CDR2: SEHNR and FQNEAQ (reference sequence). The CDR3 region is CASSFGLAGTYSYNEQFF. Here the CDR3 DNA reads TGTGCCAGCAGCTTTGGTCTAGCGGGGACTTATTCCTACAATGAGCAGTTCTTC.

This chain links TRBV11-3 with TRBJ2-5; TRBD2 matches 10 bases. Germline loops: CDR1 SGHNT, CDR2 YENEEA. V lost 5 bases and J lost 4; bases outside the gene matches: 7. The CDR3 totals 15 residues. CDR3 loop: CASSLSGGPGETQYF. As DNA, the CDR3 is TGTGCCAGCAGCCTTAGCGGGGGGCCGGGAGAGACCCAGTACTTC.

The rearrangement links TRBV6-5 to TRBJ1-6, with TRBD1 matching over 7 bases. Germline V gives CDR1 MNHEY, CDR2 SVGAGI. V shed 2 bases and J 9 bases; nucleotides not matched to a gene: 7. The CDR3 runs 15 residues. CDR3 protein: CASSYDRVTGSPLHF. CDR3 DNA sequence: TGTGCCAGCAGTTACGACAGGGTAACGGGTTCACCCCTCCACTTT.

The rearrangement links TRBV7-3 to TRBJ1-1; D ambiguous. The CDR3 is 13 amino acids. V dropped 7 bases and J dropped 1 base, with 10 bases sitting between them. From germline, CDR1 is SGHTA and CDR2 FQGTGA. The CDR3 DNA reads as TGTGCCAGCACCCGCACACGGAACACTGAAGCTTTCTTT. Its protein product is CASTRTRNTEAFF.